Given below is one TCR beta chain in context. This same CDR3 is encoded by further DNA sequences in the sample. This sample is part of a study of blood T cell repertoires in COVID-19. Looking at the study overall: There were acute and convalescent COVID-19 samples, and they came from the United States, Italy and Spain. From T cells, B-cell-depleted T cells, or PBMCs came the material, which was cDNA or gDNA.

The CDR3 sequence is 16 residues long. J lost 5 bases, V lost 5 bases, and 10 bases had no gene match. Germline V gene lookup returns CDR1 LNHDA and CDR2 SQIVND (reference sequence). Per the study methods: Amplified reference gene primers provided the basis for estimating nucleated cell counts. Data came from immunoSEQ multiplex PCR; TCRdb stores just in-frame clones and leaves some out. Clonal size and the V and J genes are those of that table, whereas D and trimming came from the DNA. The sample holds over 450,000 clones, 89% seen once. Enrolment of Seattle patients took place during active infection, and they were followed longitudinally.

This receptor was identified in a man in his late teens or twenties with COVID-19, enrolled during active disease. The specimen sequenced was peripheral blood. This chain uses TRBV19 with TRBJ1-5, with TRBD1 identical over 9 bases. CDR3 protein: CASSPRDREGDQPQHF. CDR3 bases: TGTGCCAGTAGTCCCCGGGACAGGGAGGGGGATCAGCCCCAGCATTTT.